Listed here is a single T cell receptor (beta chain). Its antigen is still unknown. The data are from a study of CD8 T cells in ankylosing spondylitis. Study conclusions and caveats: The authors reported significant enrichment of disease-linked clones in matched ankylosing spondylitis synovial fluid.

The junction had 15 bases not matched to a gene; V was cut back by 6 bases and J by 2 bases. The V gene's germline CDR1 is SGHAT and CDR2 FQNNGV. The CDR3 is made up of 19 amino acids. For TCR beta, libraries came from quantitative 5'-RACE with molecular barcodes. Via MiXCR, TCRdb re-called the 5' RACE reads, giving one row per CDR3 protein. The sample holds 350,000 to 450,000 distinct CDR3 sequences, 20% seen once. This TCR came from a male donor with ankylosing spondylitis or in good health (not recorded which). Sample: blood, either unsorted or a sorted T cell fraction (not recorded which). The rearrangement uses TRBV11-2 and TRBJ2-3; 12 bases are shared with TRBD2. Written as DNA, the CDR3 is TGTGCCAGCAGTTTCGAGGGGCTAGCGGGGGGGTCCTTCACAGATACGCAGTATTTT. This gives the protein CASSFEGLAGGSFTDTQYF.